The 32 T cell receptor beta chains presented below share a single source sample, sequenced in a study of cytotoxic CD8 clonotypes in ibrutinib-treated CLL. Data came from immunoSEQ multiplex PCR; TCRdb stores just in-frame clones and leaves some out. This repertoire shows approximately 190,000 clones, 79% found once; its top ten account for approximately 10%. The sequencing here drew on PBMCs, taken after 12 months of ibrutinib treatment. The receptors here all came from a human donor with chronic lymphocytic leukemia.

The V call is TRBV28, the J call TRBJ2-1; D uncertain. This CDR3 comprises 14 residues. Trimming shortened V by 7 bases and J by 1 base, and 11 bases separated the two germline ends. Germline-derived CDR1 and CDR2 are MDHEN and SYDVKM. The CDR3 spells CASTRRRSYNEQFF. CDR3 coding DNA: TGTGCCAGCACTAGGCGTAGGTCCTACAATGAGCAGTTCTTC.

CDR3 sequence: CASSQNVRGAWTDTQYF. For the CDR3, the DNA is TGTGCCAGCAGCCAAAACGTTCGGGGGGCCTGGACAGATACGCAGTATTTT. This chain joins TRBV7-2 and TRBJ2-3; a weak D match, TRBD2 (7 bases). The CDR3 is 17 residues long. Trimming pared 5 bases from V and 3 bases from J, leaving 21 bases between. Germline CDR1 and CDR2: SGHTA and FQGNSA.

The V and J genes are TRBV6-1 and TRBJ2-7; possibly TRBD1 for D (7 bases). The V end lost 4 bases, the J end lost 3 bases, and 19 bases lay between the germline ends. Germline loops: CDR1 MNHNS, CDR2 SASEGT. The CDR3 is made up of 16 amino acids. CDR3 sequence: CASSAGRWQGGYEQYF. CDR3 DNA: TGTGCCAGCAGTGCCGGAAGATGGCAGGGGGGCTACGAGCAGTACTTC.

This chain joins TRBV10-1 and TRBJ2-1; D might be TRBD1 or TRBD2, each matching 5 bases. The CDR3 totals 14 residues. V gave up 6 bases and J gave up 8 bases, with 17 bases separating them. Germline V gene data show CDR1 as WNHNN and CDR2 as SYGVQD (reference sequence). CDR3 protein: CASSTGHAGDEQFF. In DNA, the CDR3 is TGCGCCAGCAGCACAGGTCACGCCGGGGATGAGCAGTTCTTC.

The chain carries TRBV7-9 and TRBJ1-2, with D unclear. The CDR3 is 18 residues long. V was pared by 5 bases and J by 1 base, with 23 bases between. CDR1 is SEHNR and CDR2 is FQNEAQ in the germline V gene (reference sequence). CDR3 coding DNA: TGTGCCAGCAGCCTCCCATGGGGAGTCCACCCCAGTAACTATGGCTACACCTTC. It translates to CASSLPWGVHPSNYGYTF. The variable domain in full, with the rest retrieved from reference TRBV7-9 and TRBJ1-2, is DTGVSQNPRHKITKRGQNVTFRCDPISEHNRLYWYRQTLGQGPEFLTYFQNEAQLEKSRLLSDRFSAERPKGSFSTLEIQRTEQGDSAMYLCASSLPWGVHPSNYGYTFGSGTRLTVV.

The rearrangement joins TRBV11-1 to TRBJ2-7; possibly TRBD1 or TRBD2 for D (5 bases each). This CDR3 has 15 amino acids. Trimming left V 1 base short and J 4 bases short, with 14 bases between. Per the germline V gene, CDR1 is SGHAT and CDR2 is FQDESV (reference sequence). CDR3 in amino acids: CASSLVGTTGYEQYF. DNA for the CDR3: TGTGCCAGCAGCTTAGTCGGGACCACTGGTTACGAGCAGTACTTC.

This clone was seen a single time. V gene TRBV7-6 combines with J gene TRBJ1-1; no clear D. Trimming took 3 bases from V and 1 from J, leaving 6 bases between them. This CDR3 is built from 13 residues. In germline, CDR1 is SGHVS, CDR2 FNYEAQ. The CDR3 region has the DNA TGTGCCAGCAGCTTTTCGGGGAACACTGAAGCTTTCTTT. Translated: CASSFSGNTEAFF.

The chain is built from TRBV27 and TRBJ2-7, with D uncertain. The V end lost 2 bases, the J end lost 0 bases, and 8 bases lay between the germline ends. CDR3 length: 14 amino acids. Per germline, CDR1 MNHEY and CDR2 SMNVEV (reference sequence). CDR3 in DNA: TGTGCCAGCAGTTTACAGCCGTCCTCCTACGAGCAGTACTTC. It yields the protein CASSLQPSSYEQYF.

The V call is TRBV6-5, the J call TRBJ2-7, with D perhaps given as TRBD1 or TRBD2 (5 bases each). Per germline, CDR1 MNHEY and CDR2 SVGAGI. V was clipped by 1 base and J by 1 base, with 11 bases between them. The CDR3 has 15 amino acids. In DNA, the CDR3 is TGTGCCAGCAGTTACTTTGGGACGGGGTCCTACGAGCAGTACTTC. It is translated as CASSYFGTGSYEQYF.

This chain connects TRBV11-2 to TRBJ1-1; 8 positions match TRBD1. V was pared by 1 base and J by 5 bases, with 12 bases of the junction left unmatched. CDR1 is SGHAT and CDR2 is FQNNGV in the germline V gene. CDR3 length: 17 amino acids. CDR3 coding DNA: TGTGCCAGCAGCTTAGGGGTTTCAGGGGGCGTTAGGACTGAAGCTTTCTTT. It specifies CASSLGVSGGVRTEAFF.

The chain combines TRBV4-1 with TRBJ2-1; tentative D call: TRBD2 (6 bases). The CDR3 runs 15 residues. The V and J ends lost 3 bases and 2 bases respectively, with 11 bases between them. CDR1 MGHRA and CDR2 YSYEKL come from the germline V gene. The CDR3 sequence: CASSHLSGTYNEQFF. The CDR3 DNA follows: TGCGCCAGCAGCCACCTTAGCGGAACCTACAATGAGCAGTTCTTC.

The V call is TRBV18, the J call TRBJ1-3; D gene ambiguous. The CDR3 covers 15 residues. The V end lost 4 bases, the J end lost 2 bases, and 12 bases lay between the germline ends. The V gene's germline CDR1 is KGHSH and CDR2 LQKENI. The DNA of the CDR3 is TGTGCCAGCTCACTGGGCGGAGGGCCTGGAAACACCATATATTTT. Translation: CASSLGGGPGNTIYF.

The CDR3 protein is CASSPTGGSGNTIYF. The CDR3 DNA sequence: TGCGCCAGCAGCCCCACAGGGGGCTCTGGAAACACCATATATTTT. The chain is built from TRBV5-1 and TRBJ1-3; 8 positions agree with TRBD1. The germline CDR1 and CDR2 sequences are SGHRS and YFSETQ. The CDR3 totals 15 residues. Losses at the gene ends were 4 bases for V and 0 bases for J; bases not matched to a gene: 3.

This chain links TRBV19 with TRBJ1-2; no definite D call. CDR3 length: 12 residues. Germline V gene lookup returns CDR1 LNHDA and CDR2 SQIVND (reference sequence). Trimming shortened V by 7 bases and J by 4 bases, and 10 bases separated the two germline ends. The CDR3, as DNA: TGTGCCAGTATAGGAGCTTCCTATGGCTACACCTTC. It encodes CASIGASYGYTF.

V gene TRBV19 combines with J gene TRBJ1-4; TRBD1 aligns across 7 bases. Germline V CDR1 and CDR2: LNHDA, SQIVND (reference sequence). CDR3 length: 14 amino acids. V was clipped by 7 bases and J by 5 bases; unmatched bases: 7. This CDR3 reads CASTGGDSNEKLFF. CDR3 nucleotide sequence: TGTGCCAGTACTGGGGGGGACAGCAATGAAAAACTGTTTTTT. The full variable domain, its missing parts supplied by reference TRBV19 and TRBJ1-4, is DGGITQSPKYLFRKEGQNVTLSCEQNLNHDAMYWYRQDPGQGLRLIYYSQIVNDFQKGDIAEGYSVSREKKESFPLTVTSAQKNPTAFYLCASTGGDSNEKLFFGSGTQLSVL.

The chain links TRBV27 to TRBJ2-7; D remains unclear. The CDR3 is made up of 14 amino acids. V gave up 3 bases and J gave up 0 bases, with 9 bases separating them. The germline gives CDR1 MNHEY, CDR2 SMNVEV (reference sequence). For the CDR3, the DNA is TGTGCCAGCAGTTTGGGTGGCCACTCCTACGAGCAGTACTTC. Amino acid sequence: CASSLGGHSYEQYF.

V and J are TRBV11-3 and TRBJ2-2; 7 nucleotides agree with TRBD2. The CDR3 extends over 16 amino acids. The V and J ends lost 6 bases and 4 bases, in that order; junction bases with no gene match: 11. Germline values: CDR1 SGHNT, CDR2 YENEEA. The DNA for the CDR3 is TGTGCCAGCAGGTCACTGGGGGGGACGGGCACCGGGGAGCTGTTTTTT. This translates into CASRSLGGTGTGELFF.

The chain carries TRBV6-5 and TRBJ1-6, with D perhaps TRBD1 (5 bases). Looked up from germline, CDR1 is MNHEY and CDR2 is SVGAGI. V shed 5 bases and J shed 7 bases, with 15 bases lying between them. CDR3 length equals 15 residues. Here the CDR3 DNA reads TGTGCCAGCAGTCGAACCGGGACGGCAAATTCACCCCTCCACTTT. Translated: CASSRTGTANSPLHF.

The CDR3 region is CASSYAGGPYEQYF. The CDR3 DNA follows: TGTGCCAGCAGTTACGCGGGAGGCCCCTACGAGCAGTACTTC. This rearrangement joins TRBV6-5 to TRBJ2-7, with 8 bases that match TRBD2. CDR1 and CDR2 (germline): MNHEY, SVGAGI. J lost 2 bases, V lost 2 bases, and 2 bases had no gene match. This CDR3 has 14 amino acids.

V is TRBV7-2 and J is TRBJ1-1, with a tentative D call TRBD1 (5 bases). The germline V gene encodes CDR1 SGHTA and CDR2 FQGNSA. The length of the CDR3 is 13 residues. The V end was cut by 6 bases, the J end by 7 bases, with 15 bases between. CDR3 nucleotides: TGTGCCAGCAGTTGGGACCGGGACGGTGAAGCTTTCTTT. Its translation: CASSWDRDGEAFF.

This chain connects TRBV14 to TRBJ2-2; 7 bases align to TRBD1. Germline V gene data show CDR1 as SGHDN and CDR2 as FVKESK. The J segment lost 0 bases and the V segment lost 1 base, leaving 2 bases of the junction unmatched. The CDR3 consists of 16 residues. CDR3 nucleotide sequence: TGTGCCAGCAGCCAAGCGACAGGGTCGAACACCGGGGAGCTGTTTTTT. Its protein is CASSQATGSNTGELFF.

This chain uses TRBV5-1 with TRBJ2-3; D is undetermined. The germline gives CDR1 SGHRS, CDR2 YFSETQ. The germline V and J ends were trimmed by 0 bases and 2 bases, with 10 bases remaining between them. The CDR3 sequence is 15 residues long. In DNA form, the CDR3 reads TGCGCCAGCAGCTTGGGGGTGGGAAACACAGATACGCAGTATTTT. It specifies CASSLGVGNTDTQYF. Looking up the rest from reference TRBV5-1 and TRBJ2-3 gives the full variable domain: KAGVTQTPRYLIKTRGQQVTLSCSPISGHRSVSWYQQTPGQGLQFLFEYFSETQRNKGNFPGRFSGRQFSNSRSEMNVSTLELGDSALYLCASSLGVGNTDTQYFGPGTRLTVL.

The chain has TRBV6-1 and TRBJ2-1; 7 nucleotides line up with TRBD1. From germline, CDR1 is MNHNS and CDR2 SASEGT. The CDR3 covers 13 residues. J was trimmed by 8 bases and V by 4 bases; bases with no gene match: 5. CDR3 sequence: CASSGTGRDEQFF. The DNA for the CDR3 is TGTGCCAGCAGTGGGACAGGAAGGGATGAGCAGTTCTTC.

This clone was seen only a few times. The chain carries TRBV30 and TRBJ1-2; D call uncertain. Germline CDR1 GTSNPN, CDR2 SVGIG (reference sequence). The CDR3 is made up of 11 amino acids. Between the trimmed V and J ends, which lost 2 bases and 8 bases, there was a span of 9 bases. The CDR3 DNA is TGTGCCTGGAGTCAACTAGAGGGCTACACCTTC. Its protein product is CAWSQLEGYTF.

The rearrangement uses TRBV6-5 and TRBJ2-5, with a tentative D call TRBD1 (6 bases). Trimming took 2 bases from V and 4 from J, leaving 11 bases between them. The germline V gene encodes CDR1 MNHEY and CDR2 SVGAGI. The CDR3 extends over 14 amino acids. This CDR3 is CASSYRQVGETQYF. The CDR3 region has the DNA TGTGCCAGCAGTTACCGACAGGTGGGAGAGACCCAGTACTTC.

The chain joins TRBV5-1 to TRBJ1-2, with D perhaps matching TRBD1 (5 bases). The CDR3 sequence is 13 residues long. Germline assignment: CDR1 SGHRS and CDR2 YFSETQ. With 3 bases removed from V and 1 base from J, the gap between germline ends came to 7 bases. Written as DNA, the CDR3 is TGCGCCAGCAGCTCCGACAGTAACTATGGCTACACCTTC. This codes for CASSSDSNYGYTF.

The V and J genes are TRBV25-1 and TRBJ2-7, with 7 bases identical to TRBD1. The CDR3 contains 15 residues. The V segment lost 6 bases and the J segment 3 bases; nucleotides outside the gene matches: 11. Germline-derived CDR1 and CDR2 are MGHDK and SYGVNS. This CDR3 reads CASSPSTGLVYEQYF. Written as DNA, the CDR3 is TGTGCCAGCAGCCCCTCGACAGGGTTGGTCTACGAGCAGTACTTC.

The chain combines TRBV10-2 with TRBJ2-7; 9 nucleotides match TRBD1. V lost 3 bases to trimming and J lost 3 bases; unmatched junction nucleotides: 3. From germline, CDR1 is WSHSY and CDR2 SAAADI. CDR3 length: 14 amino acids. The chain's CDR3 is CASSDRDRVYEQYF. The DNA for the CDR3 is TGCGCCAGCAGTGACCGGGACAGGGTCTACGAGCAGTACTTC.

This chain uses TRBV19 with TRBJ1-5; D is perhaps TRBD1 (5 bases). V was clipped by 3 bases and J by 9 bases, with 9 bases between them. CDR1 and CDR2 (germline): LNHDA, SQIVND (reference sequence). The CDR3 has 12 amino acids. The CDR3 nucleotides read TGTGCCAGTAGTATGCCGGGGGGGCCCCAGCATTTT. Protein sequence: CASSMPGGPQHF.

The V gene is TRBV6-1, the J gene TRBJ2-1, with D possibly being TRBD1 or TRBD2 (5 bases each). Per the germline V gene, CDR1 is MNHNS and CDR2 is SASEGT. This CDR3 is built from 13 residues. Trimming took 8 bases from V and 12 from J, leaving 20 bases between them. CDR3 in DNA: TGTGCCAGCGGGGCAGGCACAAGGGGAGCGCAGTTCTTC. Amino acid sequence: CASGAGTRGAQFF.

This chain connects TRBV27 to TRBJ1-1; the D is unclear. Trimming stripped 0 bases from V and 0 bases from J, with 2 bases between. Germline V CDR1 and CDR2: MNHEY, SMNVEV (reference sequence). This CDR3 is built from 13 residues. This chain's CDR3 is CASSLSVNTEAFF. CDR3 sequence (DNA): TGTGCCAGCAGTTTATCAGTGAACACTGAAGCTTTCTTT.

The gene calls are TRBV29-1 and TRBJ1-1, with D unclear. This CDR3 spans 14 amino acids. CDR1 and CDR2 (germline): SQVTM, ANQGSEA. V was shortened by 5 bases and J by 2 bases, with 15 bases between the two germline ends. DNA of the CDR3: TGCAGCGTTAGGATTTCTGGGCAAAACACTGAAGCTTTCTTT. Translation: CSVRISGQNTEAFF. Full variable domain (outside the CDR3, taken from reference TRBV29-1 and TRBJ1-1): SAVISQKPSRDICQRGTSLTIQCQVDSQVTMMFWYRQQPGQSLTLIATANQGSEATYESGFVIDKFPISRPNLTFSTLTVSNMSPEDSSIYLCSVRISGQNTEAFFGQGTRLTVV.